These 22 T cell receptor beta chains share one sample of origin, sequenced in a study of beta chain features in type 1 diabetes. Isolated RNA was reverse transcribed in full, so expressed TCRB transcripts were sequenced. Profiled with immunoSEQ multiplex PCR; TCRdb holds only in-frame clones, not every one. The top ten hold 0.035% to 0.05% of the sample, which has some 410,000 clones, 11% seen once. Specimen: naive CD4+ T cells from blood. The receptors were gathered from a woman aged 18-35 years in good health.

This clone was detected only a few times. The chain joins TRBV29-1 to TRBJ2-5; the D is unclear. Germline CDR1 and CDR2: SQVTM and ANQGSEA. Trimming stripped 2 bases from V and 4 bases from J, with 11 bases between. This CDR3 contains 13 residues. CDR3 amino acids: CSVEKTARETQYF. The CDR3 DNA follows: TGCAGCGTTGAAAAAACAGCGCGAGAGACCCAGTACTTC.

The rearrangement links TRBV20-1 to TRBJ1-4; the D is unclear. The CDR3 runs to 11 residues. V was trimmed by 6 bases and J by 4 bases, leaving 6 bases between them. CDR1 is DFQATT and CDR2 is SNEGSKA in the germline V gene (reference sequence). As DNA, the CDR3 is TGCAGTGCCGATGATAATGAAAAACTGTTTTTT. It specifies CSADDNEKLFF.

The chain employs TRBV7-2 and TRBJ2-5; D assignment may be TRBD1 or TRBD2 (5 bases each). CDR3 size: 14 residues. The germline gives CDR1 SGHTA, CDR2 FQGNSA. The V and J ends lost 3 bases and 5 bases respectively, with 13 bases between them. CDR3 coding DNA: TGTGCCAGCAGCTTCCGGGACCCGGTGGAGACCCAGTACTTC. It specifies CASSFRDPVETQYF.

The CDR3 loop is CASSRGQIGGYTF. The CDR3 region has the DNA TGTGCCAGCAGCCGAGGACAGATCGGCGGCTACACCTTC. The V gene is TRBV27, the J gene TRBJ1-2; D is possibly TRBD1 (6 bases). Per germline, CDR1 MNHEY and CDR2 SMNVEV (reference sequence). CDR3 length equals 13 residues. V was pared by 6 bases and J by 8 bases, with 16 bases between.

The chain links TRBV6-6 to TRBJ2-7; weak D call: TRBD2 (6 bases). Trimming removed 5 bases at V and 4 bases at J, with 12 bases between. Germline CDR1 and CDR2: MNHNY and SVGAGI (reference sequence). CDR3 length: 13 residues. The chain's CDR3 is CASSRDSMYEQYV. Written as DNA, the CDR3 is TGTGCCAGCAGTCGGGACTCGATGTACGAGCAGTACGTC.

A few counts support this clone. V and J are TRBV4-3 and TRBJ2-3; D unresolved. Trimming removed 0 bases at V and 10 bases at J, with 14 bases between. Per germline, CDR1 LGHNA and CDR2 YSLEER. This CDR3 region has 14 residues. Here the CDR3 reads CASSQERVSLSQYF. In DNA form, the CDR3 reads TGCGCCAGCAGCCAAGAACGTGTCAGCCTCTCGCAGTATTTT.

The rearrangement uses TRBV7-2 and TRBJ2-3; a possible D gene is TRBD2 (5 bases). The length of the CDR3 is 16 residues. The germline V gene encodes CDR1 SGHTA and CDR2 FQGNSA. Trimming stripped 5 bases from V and 4 bases from J, with 19 bases between. CDR3 in amino acids: CASSPVRGEGPDTQYF. The CDR3 coding sequence is TGTGCCAGCAGCCCGGTTCGCGGCGAGGGCCCAGATACGCAGTATTTT.

The chain has TRBV28 and TRBJ2-4; possible D gene TRBD1, 6 bases. This CDR3 spans 16 amino acids. V lost 5 bases and J 6 bases, leaving 20 bases between the germline ends. From germline, CDR1 is MDHEN and CDR2 SYDVKM. The CDR3 nucleotides read TGTGCCAGCAGTGACCTATCGGCCGACAGGCGAAACATTCAGTACTTC. Its protein is CASSDLSADRRNIQYF.

In its sample, this clone was seen a few times. The V and J genes are TRBV7-3 and TRBJ2-3, with D perhaps given as TRBD1 or TRBD2 (5 bases each). Between the trimmed V and J ends, which lost 4 bases and 2 bases, there was a span of 16 bases. This CDR3 is 16 amino acids long. Germline V CDR1 and CDR2: SGHTA, FQGTGA. CDR3: CASSSGAYTVTDTQYF. CDR3 coding DNA: TGTGCCAGCAGCTCCGGGGCCTACACAGTCACAGATACGCAGTATTTT.

The V gene is TRBV4-1, the J gene TRBJ2-1, with TRBD2 matching 14 bases. Germline assignment: CDR1 MGHRA and CDR2 YSYEKL. The CDR3 length is 15 residues. V shed 4 bases, J shed 4 bases, and the junction held 0 bases outside the gene matches. The CDR3 here is CASSRLAGGYNEQFF. In nucleotides, the CDR3 is TGCGCCAGCAGCCGACTAGCGGGGGGGTACAATGAGCAGTTCTTC.

This clone was picked up a small number of times. The chain has TRBV7-9 and TRBJ2-3, with D hard to call. The CDR3 consists of 15 residues. CDR1 is SEHNR, CDR2 FQNEAQ, per germline (reference sequence). V was clipped by 5 bases and J by 6 bases, with 18 bases between them. The CDR3 here is CASSLLIGRLDTQYF. The DNA for the CDR3 is TGTGCCAGCAGCCTTCTGATAGGTCGTCTCGATACGCAGTATTTT.

A few counts support this clone. The CDR3 coding sequence is TGTGCCAGCAGCTCGGACGGGACAGGGGCCCGGAGGCAGTTCTTC. It is translated as CASSSDGTGARRQFF. This chain joins TRBV7-3 and TRBJ2-1, with 10 bases identical to TRBD1. Germline trimming cut 4 bases from V and 12 bases from J; bases unmatched to any gene: 12. The CDR3 covers 15 residues. The germline V gene has CDR1 SGHTA and CDR2 FQGTGA.

This clone was observed a handful of times. The chain couples TRBV7-2 to TRBJ2-7; D is uncertain. The length of the CDR3 is 13 residues. V dropped 2 bases and J dropped 6 bases, with 11 bases sitting between them. The germline V gene encodes CDR1 SGHTA and CDR2 FQGNSA. DNA for the CDR3: TGTGCCAGCAGCTTATCAGGAGCTGGCGAGCAGTACTTC. This encodes CASSLSGAGEQYF.

This clone was observed many times. In DNA, the CDR3 is TGTGCCTGGACCACCGGTAGGCCCTCCTACGAGCAGTACTTC. Amino acids: CAWTTGRPSYEQYF. This chain uses TRBV30 with TRBJ2-7, with D unresolved. CDR1 is GTSNPN, CDR2 SVGIG, per germline (reference sequence). Trimming took 4 bases from V and 0 from J, leaving 13 bases between them. CDR3 size: 14 residues. Full variable domain (remainder filled in from reference TRBV30 and TRBJ2-7): SQTIHQWPATLVQPVGSPLSLECTVEGTSNPNLYWYRQAAGRGLQLLFYSVGIGQISSEVPQNLSASRPQDRQFILSSKKLLLSDSGFYLCAWTTGRPSYEQYFGPGTRLTVT.

The chain combines TRBV11-2 with TRBJ2-3; unclear D gene. V lost 2 bases and J 0 bases, leaving 12 bases between the germline ends. Germline CDR1 reads SGHAT; CDR2 reads FQNNGV. This CDR3 spans 16 amino acids. CDR3 bases: TGTGCCAGCAGCTTACTGATAGACCCTAGCACAGATACGCAGTATTTT. It yields the protein CASSLLIDPSTDTQYF.

The chain combines TRBV27 with TRBJ2-7, with D uncertain. Germline-derived CDR1 and CDR2 are MNHEY and SMNVEV (reference sequence). CDR3 size: 13 residues. V was clipped by 0 bases and J by 4 bases, with 7 bases between them. The DNA for the CDR3 is TGTGCCAGCAGTTTATCGATACTATACGAGCAGTACTTC. Amino acid sequence: CASSLSILYEQYF.

This clone was counted between two and nine times. The chain uses TRBV20-1 and TRBJ2-1; D remains unclear. Germline assignment: CDR1 DFQATT and CDR2 SNEGSKA (reference sequence). The CDR3 consists of 11 residues. V was cut by 0 bases and J by 9 bases, with 6 bases left in between. DNA of the CDR3: TGCAGTGCTAGAGAATTCAGTGAGCAGTTCTTC. Amino acid sequence: CSAREFSEQFF.

Only a few counts were recorded for this clone. The chain combines TRBV5-6 with TRBJ2-2, with D unresolved. Trimming stripped 1 base from V and 4 bases from J, with 5 bases between. This CDR3 is 13 amino acids long. Germline V gene data show CDR1 as SGHDT and CDR2 as YYEEEE. The CDR3 spells CASSLRSTGELFF. The CDR3 coding sequence is TGTGCCAGCAGCTTGCGGTCCACCGGGGAGCTGTTTTTT.

The V and J genes are TRBV10-3 and TRBJ2-5, with 7 bases lining up with TRBD2. Germline V gene lookup returns CDR1 ENHRY and CDR2 SYGVKD. The CDR3 extends over 15 amino acids. V gave up 0 bases and J gave up 1 base; unmatched junction bases: 2. The CDR3 protein is CAISESTSRQETQYF. Here the CDR3 DNA reads TGTGCCATCAGTGAGTCGACTAGCCGCCAAGAGACCCAGTACTTC.

With regard to this clone: Other DNA sequences within the sample encode an identical CDR3. The V gene is TRBV13, the J gene TRBJ1-2, with 10 positions matching TRBD1. After removal of 3 bases from V and 2 bases from J, the junction contained 0 bases not matched to a gene. Per germline, CDR1 PRHDT and CDR2 FYEKMQ (reference sequence). This CDR3 has 14 residues. Written as DNA, the CDR3 is TGTGCCAGCAGCTTGGGACAGGGGAACTATGGCTACACCTTC. Residues: CASSLGQGNYGYTF.

V and J are TRBV4-1 and TRBJ1-3; TRBD1 matches at 7 bases. Trimming at V came to 4 bases and at J to 0 bases, leaving 3 bases not matched to a gene. CDR3 size: 15 residues. Germline V CDR1 and CDR2: MGHRA, YSYEKL. CDR3 nucleotides: TGCGCCAGCAGCCGAGACAGGGTCTCTGGAAACACCATATATTTT. Translation gives CASSRDRVSGNTIYF.

This chain uses TRBV5-1 with TRBJ2-3; D possibly corresponds to TRBD2 (5 bases). V was clipped by 0 bases and J by 5 bases, with 16 bases between them. Looked up from germline, CDR1 is SGHRS and CDR2 is YFSETQ. This CDR3 comprises 16 residues. The CDR3 loop is CASSLAGISVEDTQYF. In DNA form, the CDR3 reads TGCGCCAGCAGCTTGGCGGGGATCTCAGTGGAAGATACGCAGTATTTT.